The 10 T cell receptor beta chains below come from one sample, sequenced in a study of blood T cell repertoires in COVID-19. Some clones are missing from TCRdb's copy, which holds only in-frame ones; the method was immunoSEQ multiplex PCR. The data contain about 230,000 clones, 80% to 90% of them singletons. The specimen was PBMCs or T cells enriched from blood (not recorded which). The receptors shown here come from a man aged 18 to 30 who had recovered from COVID-19.

V is TRBV11-2 and J is TRBJ1-2; 9 positions match TRBD1. Germline V gene sequence: CDR1 SGHAT, CDR2 FQNNGV. This CDR3 has 15 residues. The J segment lost 4 bases and the V segment lost 5 bases, leaving 8 bases of the junction unmatched. In DNA form, the CDR3 reads TGTGCCAGCAGCCCCACGGACAGGGGCATCTATGGCTACACCTTC. Translation gives CASSPTDRGIYGYTF.

The chain couples TRBV9 to TRBJ2-3; 7 bases map to TRBD2. J lost 2 bases, V lost 0 bases, and 6 bases had no gene match. Germline CDR1 SGDLS, CDR2 YYNGEE. The CDR3 contains 16 residues. The CDR3 DNA reads as TGTGCCAGCAGCGTAGGGACTAGTCCCCCCACAGATACGCAGTATTTT. It specifies CASSVGTSPPTDTQYF.

The chain carries TRBV7-9 and TRBJ2-3; D not certain. The CDR3 is 13 amino acids. Germline CDR1 reads SEHNR; CDR2 reads FQNEAQ (reference sequence). V lost 3 bases and J lost 4, with 8 bases in between. Written as DNA, the CDR3 is TGTGCCAGCAGCTTTTACTCGGCAGATACGCAGTATTTT. This gives the protein CASSFYSADTQYF.

CDR3 loop: CASNRGGYEQYF. The CDR3 DNA sequence: TGTGCCAGCAATCGCGGCGGCTACGAGCAGTACTTC. The chain combines TRBV12-3 or TRBV12-4 with TRBJ2-7; D gene unclear. The CDR3 totals 12 residues. V gave up 7 bases and J gave up 3 bases, with 10 bases separating them.

Worth noting for this clone: A read error may produce the germline difference seen at one junction end. The chain carries TRBV27 and TRBJ1-2; TRBD1 might be the D (5 bases). This CDR3 is built from 16 residues. The germline gives CDR1 MNHEY, CDR2 SMNVEV (reference sequence). CDR3 in amino acids: CASSLYDLACESDKPF. The DNA for the CDR3 is TGTGCCAGCAGTTTATATGATCTCGCATGTGAGTCGGACAAGCCCTTC.

V gene TRBV7-9 combines with J gene TRBJ2-1, with 9 bases matching TRBD2. After removal of 6 bases from V and 3 bases from J, the junction contained 6 bases not matched to a gene. This CDR3 region has 15 residues. Germline values: CDR1 SEHNR, CDR2 FQNEAQ (reference sequence). As DNA, the CDR3 is TGTGCCAGCAGGGCTACTAGCGGGCACTACAATGAGCAGTTCTTC. Translation: CASRATSGHYNEQFF.

The J gene is TRBJ1-2, the V gene TRBV3-1 (or the pseudogene TRBV3-2), with D possibly TRBD1 on 6 matching bases. Trimming left V 4 bases short and J 7 bases short, with 22 bases between. The CDR3 spans 16 residues. Germline CDR1 is LGHDT and CDR2 is YNNKEL (reference sequence). Written as DNA, the CDR3 is TGTGCCAGCAGCCGGCGGGGGGCAGAGAGGTCGGGTGGCTACACCTTC. Amino acid sequence: CASSRRGAERSGGYTF.

The CDR3 spells CASSSSFTGMNTEAFF. CDR3 DNA: TGTGCCAGCAGCTCCAGTTTCACAGGTATGAACACTGAAGCTTTCTTT. The chain recombines TRBV3-1 (or the pseudogene TRBV3-2) with TRBJ1-1; D might be TRBD1 (5 bases). The CDR3 has 16 amino acids. Trimming cost V 5 bases and J 0 bases, with 16 bases left between them. CDR1 is LGHDT and CDR2 is YNNKEL in the germline V gene (reference sequence).

The chain carries TRBV27 and TRBJ2-1; the match to TRBD2 covers 8 bases. Trimming cost V 6 bases and J 4 bases; bases outside gene matches: 5. Germline loops: CDR1 MNHEY, CDR2 SMNVEV (reference sequence). CDR3 length: 14 residues. CDR3 protein: CASRLAGLYNEQFF. As DNA, the CDR3 is TGTGCCAGCAGGCTAGCGGGTCTTTACAATGAGCAGTTCTTC.

The rearrangement links TRBV27 to TRBJ1-1; D is perhaps TRBD1 (6 bases). The CDR3 runs to 14 residues. Trimming left V 5 bases short and J 3 bases short, with 13 bases between. Germline V lookup: CDR1 MNHEY, CDR2 SMNVEV (reference sequence). The CDR3 nucleotides read TGTGCCAGCAGTCGAGCGGACAGCTACACTGAAGCTTTCTTT. This translates into CASSRADSYTEAFF.